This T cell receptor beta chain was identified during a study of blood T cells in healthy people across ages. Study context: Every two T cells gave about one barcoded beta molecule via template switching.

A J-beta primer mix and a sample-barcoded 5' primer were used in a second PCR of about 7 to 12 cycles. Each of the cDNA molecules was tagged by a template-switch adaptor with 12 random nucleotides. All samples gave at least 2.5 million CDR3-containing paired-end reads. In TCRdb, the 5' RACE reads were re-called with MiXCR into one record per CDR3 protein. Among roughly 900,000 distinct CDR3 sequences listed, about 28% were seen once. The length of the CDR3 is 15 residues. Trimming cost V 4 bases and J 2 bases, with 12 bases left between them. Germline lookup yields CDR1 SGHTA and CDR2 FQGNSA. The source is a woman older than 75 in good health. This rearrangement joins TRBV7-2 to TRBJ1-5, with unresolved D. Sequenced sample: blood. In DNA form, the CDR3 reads TGTGCCAGCAGCTACCGTCAGGTGGGCAATCAGCCCCAGCATTTT. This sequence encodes CASSYRQVGNQPQHF.